What follows describes a single TCR beta chain. What this receptor recognizes is not known. Libraries were constructed by 5' RACE. Each TCR library was prepared from around 3,200 ng of total RNA. For each sample, cDNA was synthesized in eight separate reactions using SMARTScribe reverse transcriptase. Unique molecular identifiers containing a 6-nucleotide sample barcode were introduced through template switching during cDNA synthesis. TCRalpha and TCRbeta cDNA was amplified in two nested PCRs of approximately 16 and 10 cycles, and bead purification was carried out after each PCR. Before amplification, cDNA was treated with uracil DNA-glycosylase and purified using the QIAquick PCR purification kit. The second PCR added Illumina TruSeq-compatible adapters along with sample-specific barcodes. Library quality and concentration were assessed using TapeStation and Qubit, and roughly 5 ng of each library was pooled. The pooled libraries were sequenced with 2 x 100 bp reads and custom sequencing primers on an Illumina HiSeq2500 single-index Rapid Run. The paper's processing steps were these. MiGEC version 1.2.6 was used for UMI-based consensus assembly to correct PCR and sequencing errors. V(D)J alignment, clonotype assembly and CDR3 extraction were performed with MiXCR version 2.1.1. Normalisation of gene usage, clonotype sharing and MAIT/NKT TCR abundance was achieved by analysing the top 1000, 10 000 and 20 000 clonotypes per sample. Diversity was computed as the inverse Simpson index with the vegan R package after downsampling to 27 000 UMIs. Statistical testing used paired Mann-Whitney U tests on the discordant twin pairs and applied Benjamini-Hochberg correction for multiple testing. TCRdb reanalyzed the reads, keeping one entry per CDR3 protein sequence and omitting DNA. TCRdb's processing, not the authors' own work, is the source of the V and J calls. This sample's table carries more than 350,000 distinct CDR3 sequences. Jointly, the top ten make up 2.4% of the sample.

The data originate from a study of monozygotic twins with inflammatory bowel disease (dated by TCRdb to about 2019). Concerning the study at large: A total of around 30 monozygotic twin pairs were included in the full study, comprising nine German pairs (four IBD-concordant, five IBD-discordant) and 19 IBD-discordant Danish pairs. Disease-associated traits were sought mainly through comparisons between IBD patients and their genetically identical healthy co-twins within discordant pairs. Each individual had, on average, about 151 000 unique TCRalpha sequences and 181 000 unique TCRbeta sequences available for analysis. Findings and caveats that apply to the study as a whole: No single strong signal or clonotype linked to IBD turned up in the results, so the idea that one exists was not supported. Different T cell subtypes could not be distinguished in the analysis. Compared with healthy twins, IBD patients had fewer clonotypes in common with other individuals, a difference most pronounced in patients showing signs of disease activity. Measured by the inverse Simpson index, TCRbeta repertoire diversity was lower in IBD patients than in their healthy co-twins. Background noise and inter-individual variability may have been introduced into the repertoires by the differing immunosuppressive treatments among patients. Repertoire similarity did not differ between concordant and discordant twins, which could be due to limited statistical power.

From each donor, a roughly 2.5 ml peripheral blood sample was collected into PAXgene tubes and stored at -80 degrees C. Without any T cell sorting, total RNA was extracted from whole blood using the PAXgene blood miRNA kit on an automated QIAcube. Peripheral blood from monozygotic twin pairs concordant or discordant for inflammatory bowel disease was subjected to deep TCRalpha and TCRbeta repertoire profiling with unique molecular barcoding. Smoking habits were recorded for all twin pairs, and each individual was classified as a current, former or never smoker. CDR1 and CDR2, per the germline V gene, are SQVTM and ANQGSEA. The CDR3 contains 12 residues, cysteine and phenylalanine counted. Only the protein is available.

The sequenced sample was blood. The TCR sequence derives from a human donor with ulcerative colitis or Crohn's disease, or a healthy co-twin of an affected twin (not recorded which). The rearrangement combines TRBV29-1 with TRBJ2-3; TCRdb lists TRBD1, though no DNA is available to test this call. CDR3 protein: CSVTGVVDTQYF.